The clone carrying this T cell receptor beta chain was observed a few times. Its target is not known. The data belong to a study of Graves' ophthalmopathy and Graves' hyperthyroidism. The CDR3 has 14 residues. Germline CDR1 is ENHRY and CDR2 is SYGVKD. Trimming took 4 bases from V and 7 from J; bases not matched to a gene: 4. Amplified material comprised TCR beta CDR3 regions derived from RNA transcripts. First-round RT-PCR used HTBI primers; second-round multiplex PCR followed. TCRdb itself ran the multiplex PCR reads through MiXCR, one entry per CDR3 protein. The sample lists about 600,000 distinct CDR3 sequences, about 35% seen once, with less than 4.5% in the top ten. Overall study results and limits: Blood samples also showed most expanded thyroid clonotypes exceeding 0.001 frequency.

The sequencing sample was made of peripheral blood or thyroid tissue (not recorded which). This clonotype originated in an adult man with Graves' hyperthyroidism. The chain joins TRBV10-3 to TRBJ1-6; 7 bases are a match to TRBD1. In nucleotides, the CDR3 is TGTGCCATCAGTGGGACAGGCGAGAATTCACCCCTCCACTTT. Translation gives CAISGTGENSPLHF.